The 18 T cell receptor beta chains listed next were all sequenced from one sample in a study of blood T cell repertoires in COVID-19. Profiled with immunoSEQ multiplex PCR; TCRdb holds only in-frame clones, not every one. The repertoire holds 86,000 or so clones, with more than 75% as singletons. Input material: peripheral blood. Every receptor here comes from a woman older than 75 with acute or convalescent COVID-19.

Concerning this clone: In the same sample, other DNA sequences code for this CDR3. V is TRBV3-1 (or the pseudogene TRBV3-2) and J is TRBJ2-2, with 13 bases aligning to TRBD2. This CDR3 spans 16 amino acids. The trim removed 4 bases at V and 5 bases at J, leaving 4 bases unmatched. In germline, CDR1 is LGHDT, CDR2 YNNKEL (reference sequence). The CDR3 is CASSLGLAGVTGELFF. The CDR3 coding sequence is TGTGCCAGCAGCCTCGGACTAGCGGGGGTAACCGGGGAGCTGTTTTTT.

This sequence joins TRBV6-1 and TRBJ1-3; 9 nucleotides agree with TRBD1. The V segment lost 0 bases and the J segment 6 bases; nucleotides outside the gene matches: 6. The CDR3 extends over 16 amino acids. The germline V gene encodes CDR1 MNHNS and CDR2 SASEGT. For the CDR3, the DNA is TGTGCCAGCAGTGAAGCTACGGGACAGGGAGTAAACACCATATATTTT. This encodes CASSEATGQGVNTIYF.

The V gene is TRBV20-1, the J gene TRBJ1-2, with a possible D match to TRBD1 (5 bases). Looked up from germline, CDR1 is DFQATT and CDR2 is SNEGSKA (reference sequence). V lost 5 bases, J lost 3 bases, and 7 bases lay in between. The CDR3 length is 11 residues. The CDR3 loop is CSADSDYGYTF. The CDR3 nucleotides read TGCAGTGCTGACAGTGACTATGGCTACACCTTC.

The V call is TRBV28, the J call TRBJ1-4, with a possible D match to TRBD1 (6 bases). Germline V gives CDR1 MDHEN, CDR2 SYDVKM. The CDR3 contains 14 residues. V was cut by 5 bases and J by 6 bases, with 13 bases left in between. The CDR3, as DNA: TGTGCCAGCAGTCCAGGGGTTATGCATGAAAAACTGTTTTTT. Translation: CASSPGVMHEKLFF.

In DNA form, the CDR3 reads TGTGCCAGCACCCTATCGACAGGGGGAAGCAATCAGCCCCAGCATTTT. Its translation is CASTLSTGGSNQPQHF. The chain uses TRBV2 and TRBJ1-5, with TRBD1 matching 9 bases. With 7 bases clipped from V and 1 base from J, the junction kept 8 bases outside the gene matches. Germline CDR1 is SNHLY and CDR2 is FYNNEI. CDR3 length: 16 amino acids.

Only a few counts were recorded for this clone. The chain employs TRBV7-2 and TRBJ1-5; TRBD1 matches at 9 bases. There are 16 residues in the CDR3. Germline-derived CDR1 and CDR2 are SGHTA and FQGNSA. V gave up 0 bases and J gave up 0 bases; unmatched junction bases: 0. The CDR3 region is CASSLAGQGSNQPQHF. DNA for the CDR3: TGTGCCAGCAGCTTAGCGGGACAGGGTAGCAATCAGCCCCAGCATTTT.

The genes are TRBV10-3 and TRBJ2-7; TRBD1 might be the D (6 bases). Germline CDR1 reads ENHRY; CDR2 reads SYGVKD. Trimming pared 4 bases from V and 0 bases from J, leaving 16 bases between. The CDR3 loop spans 16 amino acids. CDR3 loop: CAISGGRTESSYEQYF. The CDR3 coding sequence is TGTGCCATCAGTGGGGGACGGACAGAAAGCTCCTACGAGCAGTACTTC.

The CDR3 spells CASSISGGGGSGANVLTF. The CDR3 region has the DNA TGTGCCAGTAGTATATCGGGAGGAGGGGGCTCTGGGGCCAACGTCCTGACTTTC. This chain connects TRBV19 to TRBJ2-6, with a tentative D call TRBD2 (7 bases). The germline V gene encodes CDR1 LNHDA and CDR2 SQIVND (reference sequence). V was trimmed by 2 bases and J by 0 bases, leaving 14 bases between them. The CDR3 is made up of 18 amino acids.

About this clone: At one of its ends the junction is not consistent with the germline gene, which may arise from a read error. The chain combines TRBV9 with TRBJ1-1; D is undetermined. Germline V gene data show CDR1 as SGDLS and CDR2 as YYNGEE. The CDR3 totals 14 residues. In DNA, the CDR3 is TGTGCCGGCAGCGTAGGCGTCCCCAACACTGAAGCTTTCTTT. Amino acid sequence: CAGSVGVPNTEAFF.

J is TRBJ2-2 and V is TRBV28; D is undetermined. The CDR3 has 14 residues. Deletions cut 7 bases from V and 1 base from J, with 10 bases between. The germline V gene has CDR1 MDHEN and CDR2 SYDVKM. In nucleotides, the CDR3 is TGTGCCAGCATCCGCGGCAAGAACACCGGGGAGCTGTTTTTT. It specifies CASIRGKNTGELFF.

The chain recombines TRBV7-8 with TRBJ2-3; D is possibly TRBD2 (6 bases). Germline loops: CDR1 SGHVS, CDR2 FQNEAQ. Trimming stripped 0 bases from V and 1 base from J, with 11 bases between. The CDR3 spans 16 residues. Here the CDR3 DNA reads TGTGCCAGCAGCTTAGCGCATGGGACTCGCACAGATACGCAGTATTTT. Translating it yields CASSLAHGTRTDTQYF.

The rearrangement joins TRBV10-3 to TRBJ2-7; D gene ambiguous. CDR3 length equals 12 residues. Trimming removed 3 bases from V and 1 base from J, with 4 bases in between. Germline CDR1 ENHRY, CDR2 SYGVKD. The chain's CDR3 is CAISDRSYEQYF. In DNA, the CDR3 is TGTGCCATCAGTGACCGTTCCTACGAGCAGTACTTC.

The rearrangement uses TRBV24-1 and TRBJ2-1; 14 bases map to TRBD2. Germline V gene data show CDR1 as KGHDR and CDR2 as SFDVKD. CDR3 length: 13 residues. V lost 10 bases to trimming and J lost 9 bases; unmatched junction nucleotides: 4. The CDR3 sequence is CATGLAGVSEQFF. CDR3 bases: TGTGCCACGGGACTAGCGGGAGTCAGTGAGCAGTTCTTC.

The chain links TRBV3-1 (or the pseudogene TRBV3-2) to TRBJ1-1; D unresolved. Trimming pared 0 bases from V and 4 bases from J, leaving 9 bases between. Germline assignment: CDR1 LGHDT and CDR2 YNNKEL (reference sequence). The CDR3 sequence is 14 residues long. CDR3 DNA sequence: TGTGCCAGCAGCCAAGATAGGTCGGGCACTGAAGCTTTCTTT. This encodes CASSQDRSGTEAFF.

The rearrangement links TRBV9 to TRBJ2-7; 7 nucleotides agree with TRBD1. With V trimmed by 1 base and J by 4 bases, 11 bases remained unmatched. The germline gives CDR1 SGDLS, CDR2 YYNGEE. The length of the CDR3 is 16 residues. CDR3: CASSVWGTAALYEQYF. CDR3 in DNA: TGTGCCAGCAGCGTATGGGGGACAGCGGCCCTTTACGAGCAGTACTTC.

This clone was seen once. The rearrangement links TRBV7-9 to TRBJ2-1; D possibly corresponds to TRBD2 (8 bases). Per germline, CDR1 SEHNR and CDR2 FQNEAQ (reference sequence). The CDR3 consists of 16 residues. The germline V and J ends were trimmed by 7 bases and 6 bases, with 22 bases remaining between them. The CDR3, as DNA: TGTGCCAGCACCTCTCCGGGAGGGGGCCAAGGCAATGAGCAGTTCTTC. This codes for CASTSPGGGQGNEQFF. The variable domain in full, with the rest retrieved from reference TRBV7-9 and TRBJ2-1, is DTGVSQNPRHKITKRGQNVTFRCDPISEHNRLYWYRQTLGQGPEFLTYFQNEAQLEKSRLLSDRFSAERPKGSFSTLEIQRTEQGDSAMYLCASTSPGGGQGNEQFFGPGTRLTVL.

The sample holds one count of this clone. The J gene is TRBJ2-6, the V gene TRBV7-9; D remains ambiguous. Looked up from germline, CDR1 is SEHNR and CDR2 is FQNEAQ (reference sequence). The germline V and J ends were trimmed by 5 bases and 0 bases, with 17 bases remaining between them. The CDR3 totals 18 residues. The CDR3 DNA follows: TGTGCCAGCAGCCATGATTATCGCCCGAGCTCTGGGGCCAACGTCCTGACTTTC. Amino acids: CASSHDYRPSSGANVLTF.

The rearrangement joins TRBV5-1 to TRBJ2-2; possibly TRBD1 for D (6 bases). The CDR3 totals 15 residues. Trimming left V 5 bases short and J 6 bases short, with 17 bases between. The germline V gene has CDR1 SGHRS and CDR2 YFSETQ. The CDR3 here is CASSWGQGISGELFF. The CDR3 DNA follows: TGCGCCAGCAGTTGGGGGCAGGGGATCTCCGGGGAGCTGTTTTTT. The entire variable domain, with the rest obtained from reference TRBV5-1 and TRBJ2-2, is as follows: KAGVTQTPRYLIKTRGQQVTLSCSPISGHRSVSWYQQTPGQGLQFLFEYFSETQRNKGNFPGRFSGRQFSNSRSEMNVSTLELGDSALYLCASSWGQGISGELFFGEGSRLTVL.